The clone carrying this TCR beta chain counts as medium-sized. Antigen unknown. The data originate from a study of T cell repertoires in ileal Crohn's disease. As for the study in general: Patients had a median approximately 7.3-year disease duration, and around 35% were active smokers. About half of patients got postoperative therapy: approximately 12 thiopurines, over 15 anti-TNF. From the resection specimen's proximal margin, biopsies were taken as MI. Findings and limits, study-wide: Compared with non-smokers, active smokers at surgery showed more clonal expansions.

Sequenced by immunoSEQ multiplex PCR; TCRdb stores in-frame clones only, minus some. The sample consists of roughly 4,300 clones, approximately 72% of them appearing once. Trimming took 6 bases from V and 4 from J, leaving 18 bases between them. Germline CDR1 SQVTM, CDR2 ANQGSEA. The CDR3 is 14 amino acids. Time point meaning: proximal margin of the surgical specimen (macroscopically non-inflamed). The chain recombines TRBV29-1 with TRBJ1-2, with D possibly being TRBD1 (6 bases). Sequencing input: ileal tissue. This TCR was recovered from an adult with Crohn's disease. CDR3: CSVTGGLVGYGYTF. The DNA for the CDR3 is TGCAGCGTCACCGGGGGCTTAGTTGGCTATGGCTACACCTTC.